This T cell receptor beta chain was recovered during a study of T cell responses to AZD1222 COVID-19 vaccine. Study-wide findings and caveats: Unmutated variant regions reportedly attract nearly half of all spike-specific TCRs. With two AZD1222 doses given, Spike-specific TCR breadth and depth both rose.

The data were produced by immunoSEQ multiplex PCR, yet TCRdb's version contains in-frame clones alone and is incomplete. The sample carries some 130,000 clones, around 85% recorded once. The length of the CDR3 is 16 residues. Germline V lookup: CDR1 KGHDR, CDR2 SFDVKD. The trim removed 4 bases at V and 2 bases at J, leaving 5 bases unmatched. Notes on this clone: The target antigen is unknown.

Source: peripheral blood, taken 28 days after the second dose of the MenACWY control vaccine. This chain uses TRBV24-1 with TRBJ2-7, with 12 positions matching TRBD1. The TCR sequence derives from an adult who received the MenACWY meningococcal vaccine as a control. In nucleotides, the CDR3 is TGTGCCACCAGTGACCCGGGACAGGGGGCTCCCTACGAGCAGTACTTC. Encoded protein: CATSDPGQGAPYEQYF.